This entry is about one TCR beta chain. Its antigen is currently unknown. Distinct nucleotide sequences in the sample also encode this CDR3. The record originates from a study of a mutant IDH1 vaccine in newly diagnosed glioma. For the study at large: Most patients had received both radiotherapy and temozolomide, the prior options being radiotherapy, temozolomide, or both.

Sequenced by immunoSEQ multiplex PCR; TCRdb stores in-frame clones only, minus some. This repertoire shows about 53,000 clones, under 90% found once; its top ten account for 6% to 7.5%. This CDR3 is built from 15 residues. V lost 3 bases, J lost 6 bases, and 16 bases lay in between. Germline CDR1 is SGHTA and CDR2 is FQGNSA. Time point noted: week 5, during vaccination. Doses of 300 ug of mutant IDH1 20-mer peptide were given with topical imiquimod. The sample in question was PBMCs, obtained from a glioma patient whose treatment included an IDH1 peptide vaccine. The TCR was taken from a woman between 50 and 59 years old with glioma. This chain connects TRBV7-2 to TRBJ2-3; TRBD1 might be the D (5 bases). The CDR3 reads CASSFGLAGRDTQYF. The CDR3 region has the DNA TGTGCCAGCAGCTTTGGGTTAGCAGGGCGGGATACGCAGTATTTT.